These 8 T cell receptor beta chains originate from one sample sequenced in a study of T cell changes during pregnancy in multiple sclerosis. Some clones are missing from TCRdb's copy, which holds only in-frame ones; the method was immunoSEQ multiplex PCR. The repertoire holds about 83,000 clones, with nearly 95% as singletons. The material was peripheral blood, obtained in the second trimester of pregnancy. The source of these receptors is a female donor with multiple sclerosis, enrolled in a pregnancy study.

CDR3 DNA sequence: TGTGCCAGCAGTCGAAATAGCGGAGGATACAATGAGCAGTTCTTC. Its translation: CASSRNSGGYNEQFF. The J gene is TRBJ2-1, the V gene TRBV27, with D tentatively TRBD2 (6 bases). The germline V and J ends were trimmed by 5 bases and 4 bases, with 15 bases remaining between them. There are 15 residues in the CDR3. Germline V gene lookup returns CDR1 MNHEY and CDR2 SMNVEV (reference sequence).

The CDR3 sequence is CASSSRQRGSPESQYF. The CDR3 DNA is TGCGCCAGCAGCTCCAGGCAGCGGGGCTCACCCGAGTCGCAGTATTTT. The V call is TRBV5-1, the J call TRBJ2-3; 7 bases line up with TRBD2. V trimming: 3 bases; J trimming: 10 bases; junction bases outside the gene matches: 17. Germline V gene lookup returns CDR1 SGHRS and CDR2 YFSETQ. CDR3 length: 16 residues.

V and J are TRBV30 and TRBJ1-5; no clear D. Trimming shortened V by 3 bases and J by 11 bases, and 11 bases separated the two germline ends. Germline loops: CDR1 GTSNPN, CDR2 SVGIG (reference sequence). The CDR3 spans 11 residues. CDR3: CAWSHGVAQHF. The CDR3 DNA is TGTGCCTGGAGCCACGGGGTGGCCCAGCATTTT. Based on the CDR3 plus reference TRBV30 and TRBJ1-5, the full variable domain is SQTIHQWPATLVQPVGSPLSLECTVEGTSNPNLYWYRQAAGRGLQLLFYSVGIGQISSEVPQNLSASRPQDRQFILSSKKLLLSDSGFYLCAWSHGVAQHFGDGTRLSIL.

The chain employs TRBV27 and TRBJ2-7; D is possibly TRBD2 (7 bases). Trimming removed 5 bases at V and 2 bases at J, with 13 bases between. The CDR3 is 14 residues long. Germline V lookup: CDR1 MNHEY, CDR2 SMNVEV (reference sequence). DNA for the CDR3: TGTGCCAGCAGTAGGGGGGGCAGGGCCTACGAGCAGTACTTC. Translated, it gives CASSRGGRAYEQYF.

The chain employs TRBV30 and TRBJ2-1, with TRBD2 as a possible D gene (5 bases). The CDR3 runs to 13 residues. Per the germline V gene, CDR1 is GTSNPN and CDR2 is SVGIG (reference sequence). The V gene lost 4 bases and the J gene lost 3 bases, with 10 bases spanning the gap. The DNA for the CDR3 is TGTGCCTGGATGGGAGCGCACTACAATGAGCAGTTCTTC. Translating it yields CAWMGAHYNEQFF.

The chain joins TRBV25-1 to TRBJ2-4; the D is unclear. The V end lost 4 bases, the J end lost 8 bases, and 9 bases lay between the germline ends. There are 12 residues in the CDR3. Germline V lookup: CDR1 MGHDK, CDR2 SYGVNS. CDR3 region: CASSGLADIQYF. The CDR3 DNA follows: TGTGCCAGCAGTGGCCTTGCGGACATTCAGTACTTC.

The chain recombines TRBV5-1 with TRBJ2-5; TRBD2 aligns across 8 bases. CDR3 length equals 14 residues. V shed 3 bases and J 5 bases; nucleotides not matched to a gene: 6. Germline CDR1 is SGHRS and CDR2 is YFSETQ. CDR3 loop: CASSSGRALETQYF. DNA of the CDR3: TGCGCCAGCAGCTCCGGGAGGGCCTTGGAGACCCAGTACTTC.

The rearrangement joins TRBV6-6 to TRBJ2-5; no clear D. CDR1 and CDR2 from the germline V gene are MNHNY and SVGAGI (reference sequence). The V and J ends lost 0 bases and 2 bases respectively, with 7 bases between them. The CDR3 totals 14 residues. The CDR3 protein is CASSYSRLQETQYF. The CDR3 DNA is TGTGCCAGCAGTTACTCTCGACTTCAAGAGACCCAGTACTTC.